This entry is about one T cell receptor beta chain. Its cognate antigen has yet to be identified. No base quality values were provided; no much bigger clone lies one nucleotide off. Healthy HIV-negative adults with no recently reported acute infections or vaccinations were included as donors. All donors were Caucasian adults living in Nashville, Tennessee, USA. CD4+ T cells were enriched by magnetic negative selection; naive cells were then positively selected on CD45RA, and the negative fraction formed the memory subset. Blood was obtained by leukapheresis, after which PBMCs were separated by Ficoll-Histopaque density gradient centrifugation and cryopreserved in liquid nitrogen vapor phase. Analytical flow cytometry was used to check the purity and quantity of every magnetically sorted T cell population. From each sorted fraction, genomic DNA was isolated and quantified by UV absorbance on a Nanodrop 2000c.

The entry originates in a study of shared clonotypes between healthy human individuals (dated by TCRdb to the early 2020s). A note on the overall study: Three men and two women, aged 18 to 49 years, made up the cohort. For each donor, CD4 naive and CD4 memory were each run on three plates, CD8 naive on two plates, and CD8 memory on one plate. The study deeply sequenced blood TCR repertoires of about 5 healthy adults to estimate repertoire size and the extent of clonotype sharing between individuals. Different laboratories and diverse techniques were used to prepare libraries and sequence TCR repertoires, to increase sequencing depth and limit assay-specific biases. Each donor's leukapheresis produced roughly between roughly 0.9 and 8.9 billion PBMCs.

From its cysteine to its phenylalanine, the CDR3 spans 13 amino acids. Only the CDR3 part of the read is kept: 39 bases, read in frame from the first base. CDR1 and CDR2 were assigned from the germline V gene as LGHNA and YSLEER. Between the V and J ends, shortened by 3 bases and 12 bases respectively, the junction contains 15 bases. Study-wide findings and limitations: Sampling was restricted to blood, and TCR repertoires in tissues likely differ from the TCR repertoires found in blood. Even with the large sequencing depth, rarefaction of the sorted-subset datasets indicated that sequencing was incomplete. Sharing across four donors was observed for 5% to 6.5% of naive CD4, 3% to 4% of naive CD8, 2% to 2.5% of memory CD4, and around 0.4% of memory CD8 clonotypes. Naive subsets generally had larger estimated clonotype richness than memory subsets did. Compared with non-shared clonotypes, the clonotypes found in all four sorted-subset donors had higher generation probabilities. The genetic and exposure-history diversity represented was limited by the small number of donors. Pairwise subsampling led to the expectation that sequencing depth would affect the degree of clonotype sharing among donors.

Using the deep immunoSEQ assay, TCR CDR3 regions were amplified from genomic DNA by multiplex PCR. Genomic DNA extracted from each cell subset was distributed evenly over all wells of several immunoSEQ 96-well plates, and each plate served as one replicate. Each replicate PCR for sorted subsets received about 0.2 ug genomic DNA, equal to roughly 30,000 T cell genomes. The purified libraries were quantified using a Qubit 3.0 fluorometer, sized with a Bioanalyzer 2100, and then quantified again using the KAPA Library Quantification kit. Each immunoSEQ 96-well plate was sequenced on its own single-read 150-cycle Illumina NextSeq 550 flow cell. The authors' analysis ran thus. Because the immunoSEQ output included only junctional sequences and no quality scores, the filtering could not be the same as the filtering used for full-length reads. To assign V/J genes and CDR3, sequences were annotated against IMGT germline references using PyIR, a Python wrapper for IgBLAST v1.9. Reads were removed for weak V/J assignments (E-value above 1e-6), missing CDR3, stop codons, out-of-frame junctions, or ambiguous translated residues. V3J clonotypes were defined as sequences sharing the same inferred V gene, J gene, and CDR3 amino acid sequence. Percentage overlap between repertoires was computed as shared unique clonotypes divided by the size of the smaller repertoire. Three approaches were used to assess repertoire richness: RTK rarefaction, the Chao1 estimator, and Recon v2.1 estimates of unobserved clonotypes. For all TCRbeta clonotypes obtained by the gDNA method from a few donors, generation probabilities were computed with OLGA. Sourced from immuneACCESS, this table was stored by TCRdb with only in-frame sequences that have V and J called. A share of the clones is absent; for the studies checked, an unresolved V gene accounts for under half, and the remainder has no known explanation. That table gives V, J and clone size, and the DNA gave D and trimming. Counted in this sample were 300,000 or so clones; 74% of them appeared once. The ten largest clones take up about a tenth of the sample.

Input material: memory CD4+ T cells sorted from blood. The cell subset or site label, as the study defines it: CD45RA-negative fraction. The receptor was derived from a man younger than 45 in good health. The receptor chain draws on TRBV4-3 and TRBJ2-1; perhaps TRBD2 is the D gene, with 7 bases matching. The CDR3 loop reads CASSQRGGERQFF. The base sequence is TGCGCCAGCAGCCAGAGGGGGGGAGAAAGGCAGTTCTTC.